This T cell receptor (beta chain) came from a study of cytomegalovirus exposure and HLA in healthy donors. Primers for the PCR totalled 60 Vbeta and 13 Jbeta. Original processing methods: Unique TCR beta chains totaled some 78 million in a later count, with some 10 million of them shared. Only in-frame clones appear in the TCRdb table, and some are missing; sequencing was by immunoSEQ multiplex PCR. Clone size and the V and J calls come from that table; the DNA yielded D and trimming. The sample consists of under 200,000 clones, 68% of them appearing once. Germline loops: CDR1 MNHEY, CDR2 SMNVEV (reference sequence). The CDR3 contains 17 residues. The V and J ends lost 3 bases and 7 bases, in that order; junction bases with no gene match: 10. About this clone: As yet, its antigen is unknown.

Notes on the study in general: Later on, a genetic analysis was performed. It linked a missense variant in DCLRE1C with V- and J-gene trimming of TCR beta.

This TCR was sampled from a woman under 30 in good health and CMV-seropositive. Sequencing was performed on PBMCs. The V gene is TRBV27, the J gene TRBJ2-3; TRBD2 matches 13 bases. The DNA for the CDR3 is TGTGCCAGCAGTTTCCGCACTAGCGGGAGGGCAGGTAATACGCAGTATTTT. Amino acid sequence: CASSFRTSGRAGNTQYF.